This T cell receptor (beta chain) was retrieved from a study of Graves' ophthalmopathy and Graves' hyperthyroidism. Uncontrolled infections, pregnancy, lactation or other autoimmune diseases led to patient exclusion. The V end lost 4 bases, the J end lost 8 bases, and 20 bases lay between the germline ends. Looked up from germline, CDR1 is SGHVS and CDR2 is FQNEAQ. This CDR3 comprises 15 residues. TCR beta CDR3 amplification used RNA transcripts. First-round RT-PCR relied on HTBI primers, and a second-round multiplex PCR came next. Using its own MiXCR run on the multiplex PCR reads, TCRdb lists one record per CDR3 protein. The repertoire consists of around 470,000 distinct CDR3 sequences, with about 15% occurring once and the leading ten covering about 9.4%. Ten or more counts support this clonotype.

The clonotype originates from a woman aged 25-40 years with Graves' ophthalmopathy. The chain carries TRBV7-8 and TRBJ1-2, with a weak D call TRBD1 (6 bases). Material for sequencing was blood. For the CDR3, the DNA is TGTGCCAGCAGCTACGGGGGCTCCCCCGGCCGCGGCTACACCTTC. This gives the protein CASSYGGSPGRGYTF. The full variable domain, rest sourced from reference TRBV7-8 and TRBJ1-2, is GAGVSQSPRYKVAKRGQDVALRCDPISGHVSLFWYQQALGQGPEFLTYFQNEAQLDKSGLPSDRFFAERPEGSVSTLKIQRTQQEDSAVYLCASSYGGSPGRGYTFGSGTRLTVV.